This TCR beta chain was retrieved from a study of T cells in Graves' hyperthyroidism and ophthalmopathy. CDR3 size: 14 residues. Trimming pared 1 base from V and 1 base from J, leaving 8 bases between. Germline CDR1 and CDR2: SGHVS and FNYEAQ. Amplified regions were TCR beta CDR3 sequences from RNA transcripts. An initial round of RT-PCR targeting the TCR CDR3 relied on the HTBI primer set. TCRdb processed the multiplex PCR reads anew with MiXCR; each CDR3 protein has one entry. The sample lists around 540,000 distinct CDR3 sequences, approximately 44% seen once, with roughly 8.2% in the top ten. The TCR sequence derives from a woman between 18 and 29 years old with Graves' hyperthyroidism. This chain uses TRBV7-6 with TRBJ2-7; no clear D. The sequencing sample was made of peripheral blood or thyroid tissue (not recorded which). CDR3 in amino acids: CASSLDPQSYEQYF. The CDR3 coding sequence is TGTGCCAGCAGCTTAGATCCACAATCCTACGAGCAGTACTTC.